This T cell receptor beta chain comes out of a study of cytomegalovirus exposure and HLA in healthy donors. About the research overall: Earlier results showed 90 million to 130 million unique TCR beta sequences derived from about 179 million T cells.

PCR employed 60 Vbeta and 13 Jbeta primers. Assay used: immunoSEQ multiplex PCR; TCRdb lists only in-frame clones, some missing. The sample shows roughly 190,000 clones, over 75% of them seen only once. The sample taken for sequencing was PBMCs. The receptor was isolated from a young man in good health and CMV-seronegative.

The CDR3 region is CASSEGLAETQYF. CDR3 nucleotides: TGTGCCAGCAGTGAGGGACTAGCAGAGACCCAGTACTTC. This chain joins TRBV2 and TRBJ2-5; TRBD2 matches at 9 bases. Germline V gives CDR1 SNHLY, CDR2 FYNNEI. V was clipped by 3 bases and J by 4 bases; unmatched bases: 0. The CDR3 consists of 13 residues.